Given below is one TCR beta chain in context. This clonotype showed up just once. The target of this receptor is not known. Base qualities are missing; no much larger clone stands one base away. Evidence from one read is weak. The CDR3 runs 14 residues from the cysteine to the phenylalanine. Only the CDR3 region is kept as DNA, spanning 42 bases read in frame from base 1. CDR1 is given as SGHDN and CDR2 as FVKESK, both from the germline V gene. V is trimmed back by 3 bases and J by 7 bases, and the junction contains 7 bases that no gene match accounts for. Stable Graves' hyperthyroidism was defined as the absence of progression to ophthalmopathy over 18 months of follow-up. Hyperthyroidism patients were aged 18 to 65 years and newly diagnosed, with disease duration of less than 2 months. Any patient with an uncontrolled infection, another autoimmune disease, pregnancy or lactation was excluded. Diagnoses were based on clinical symptoms, serum thyroxine and TRAb, thyroid ultrasound and orbital computed tomography. Trizol reagent was used to extract total RNA, and RNA quality was then checked on an Agilent 2100 Bioanalyzer.

This entry belongs to a study of T cells in Graves' hyperthyroidism and ophthalmopathy (dated by TCRdb to 2018 to 2020). Regarding the complete study: A discovery cohort of fewer than 110 patients, 43 with Graves' ophthalmopathy and 55 to 60 with stable Graves' hyperthyroidism, was used to find distinguishing TCR V-J signatures. Prospective prediction of ophthalmopathy was tested in an independent validation cohort of 18 to 20 hyperthyroidism patients and 17 patients who later progressed to ophthalmopathy. According to the paper, TCR Vbeta CDR3 sequencing was carried out on 135 peripheral blood samples, which came from under 50 ophthalmopathy, 70 to 80 hyperthyroidism and some 17 progressor patients. For training and testing, the 100 or so patients in the discovery cohort were randomly divided in a 7:3 ratio. Once sampling was done, hyperthyroidism patients were given methimazole at a starting dose of 30 mg daily, whereas ophthalmopathy patients were given high-dose intravenous methylprednisolone. In over five Graves' hyperthyroidism patients, the study also compared T-cell repertoires from thyroid tissue with T-cell repertoires from blood.

What the research found in general, with its limitations: Blood samples also contained most of the expanded thyroid clonotypes (frequency above 0.001), which suggests that blood repertoires may reflect thyroid immune responses. In cross-validation, a model built on a 13 V-J signature told ophthalmopathy apart from stable hyperthyroidism with less than 90% sensitivity and about 81% specificity, and in testing the same model reached 80%/75%. In validation, the model predicted progression to ophthalmopathy a median of approximately 6.6 months before onset, with 70% to 71% sensitivity and roughly 79% specificity. Sample size was not statistically predetermined, and investigators were not blinded to group allocation.

The TCR beta CDR3 regions were amplified from the RNA transcripts. A first-round RT-PCR of the TCR CDR3 used the HTBI primer set with the Qiagen OneStep RT-PCR kit. The libraries were constructed in a second round of multiplex PCR and then size-selected and purified. The libraries were sequenced on an Illumina HiSeq2000 using paired-end 100 bp reads. In the authors' own workflow: SOAPnuke was used to process the raw data, throwing out any read that contained adapters or uncalled bases, had a mean Phred below 15, or lacked an exact constant-primer or identifier match. COPE v1.2.5 was used to merge the high-quality paired reads, and each unique nucleotide sequence was defined as a clonotype. Clonotypes were aligned to IMGT TRBV, TRBD and TRBJ reference segments using MiTCR v1.1. Analysis was restricted to V-J combinations with a frequency above 0.0001, which covered over 98% of repertoires. The TCS score was defined as the ratio of F50 (clonal expansion) to E x V (chaos), calculated using BLOSUM62-based TCRdist between CDR3 peptides within each V-J. Welch's t-statistics and random forest reduced fewer than 600 V-J features to roughly 13, which were used in a naive Bayes classifier (R e1071). Thyroid-blood repertoire similarity was quantified with the Morisita-Horn index. TCRdb reprocessed the public reads (quality trimming at Q25 with fastp, clone calling with MiXCR) and kept in-frame beta chains. Rows are unified per CDR3 protein, each entry keeping the most common DNA and genes. The V and J calls shown here were made by TCRdb, not taken from the authors' results. Here the sample has fewer than 750,000 distinct CDR3 sequences; about half occur a single time. The ten biggest clones cover around 8% of the sample.

The TCR originated in a woman younger than 30 with Graves' hyperthyroidism. The rearranged segments are TRBV14 and TRBJ1-1, with TRBD1 identical over 8 junction bases. The sequencing input was peripheral blood or thyroid tissue (not recorded which). The DNA sequence is TGTGCCAGCAGCCAGCTGACAGGGGTGGATGAAGCTTTCTTT. Translation gives CASSQLTGVDEAFF.